This T cell receptor beta chain derives from a study of cytotoxic CD8 clonotypes in ibrutinib-treated CLL. Study-wide points: Age-matched healthy donor levels were exceeded by baseline clonality, which tracked circulating CD8+ T-cell counts. Public clonotypes, rarely seen, contracted or held steady on treatment.

Genomic DNA for TCR beta libraries, approximately 2.1 micrograms, came from cryopreserved PBMCs. Sequencing used immunoSEQ multiplex PCR; TCRdb keeps in-frame clones, though not all of them. The table includes around 150,000 clones, around 84% detected once. The CDR3 extends over 14 amino acids. J lost 2 bases, V lost 5 bases, and 6 bases had no gene match. Germline V CDR1 and CDR2: SEHNR, FQNEAQ (reference sequence). Of note for this clone: Its cognate antigen is unknown.

This chain connects TRBV7-9 to TRBJ2-7, with 7 bases matching TRBD1. This sequence originates from a human donor with chronic lymphocytic leukemia. Sequencing used PBMCs, obtained after 36 months of ibrutinib treatment. The CDR3 loop is CASSGWQGAYEQYF. In DNA form, the CDR3 reads TGTGCCAGCAGCGGCTGGCAGGGGGCCTACGAGCAGTACTTC.